These 8 T cell receptor beta chains share one sample of origin, sequenced in a study of T cells in narcolepsy. The protocol was immunoSEQ multiplex PCR, while the TCRdb copy is restricted to in-frame clones and leaves out a portion. The data contain over 9,000 clones, approximately 94% of them seen just once; the ten biggest clones take up more than 0.95%. Sample: CD45RA- memory CD4+ T cells from PBMCs. The receptors were gathered from a human donor with narcolepsy.

This rearrangement joins TRBV7-2 to TRBJ2-5, with D perhaps given as TRBD1 or TRBD2 (5 bases each). The CDR3 covers 13 residues. From germline, CDR1 is SGHTA and CDR2 FQGNSA. V was cut by 3 bases and J by 6 bases, with 11 bases left in between. CDR3 amino acids: CASSFGKGQTQYF. Here the CDR3 DNA reads TGTGCCAGCAGCTTTGGGAAGGGACAGACCCAGTACTTC.

The J gene is TRBJ2-5, the V gene TRBV10-3, with D maybe TRBD1 (5 bases). The length of the CDR3 is 14 residues. Trimming stripped 4 bases from V and 3 bases from J, with 12 bases between. CDR1 ENHRY and CDR2 SYGVKD come from the germline V gene. CDR3 bases: TGTGCCATCAGTGCCCCGGACAAGGAAGAGACCCAGTACTTC. Its translation is CAISAPDKEETQYF.

In regard to this clone: The germline gene is not matched at one end of the junction; a read error may be the cause. The CDR3 region has the DNA TGTGCCAGCAGTGAAGCGGGGACCATCGGGGATTTT. Its protein product is CASSEAGTIGDF. The chain joins TRBV6-1 to TRBJ1-3, with D possibly TRBD1 on 5 matching bases. The CDR3 runs 12 residues. Germline V gene lookup returns CDR1 MNHNS and CDR2 SASEGT.

The count of this clone is one. The genes are TRBV5-5 and TRBJ1-3; TRBD1 might be the D (5 bases). With 1 base removed from V and 0 bases from J, the gap between germline ends came to 11 bases. CDR1 SGHKS and CDR2 YYEKEE come from the germline V gene (reference sequence). CDR3 length: 16 residues. DNA for the CDR3: TGTGCCAGCAGCTTGCCGGGGCCGGGCTCTGGAAACACCATATATTTT. It is translated as CASSLPGPGSGNTIYF.

The genes are TRBV4-1 and TRBJ2-3; no definite D call. Trimming took 0 bases from V and 6 from J, leaving 10 bases between them. Germline CDR1 MGHRA, CDR2 YSYEKL. There are 14 residues in the CDR3. The CDR3 DNA reads TGCGCCAGCAGCCAAGAGGCCCCGTGGGATACGCAGTATTTT. It codes for CASSQEAPWDTQYF.

J is TRBJ1-2 and V is TRBV6-1; D ambiguous. The germline CDR1 and CDR2 sequences are MNHNS and SASEGT. The CDR3 has 14 amino acids. V was cut by 4 bases and J by 0 bases, with 9 bases left in between. DNA of the CDR3: TGTGCCAGCAGTGTTACAGCCTCTAACTATGGCTACACCTTC. This translates into CASSVTASNYGYTF.

J is TRBJ1-1 and V is TRBV10-2, with D possibly TRBD1 on 5 matching bases. The CDR3 spans 16 residues. The germline gives CDR1 WSHSY, CDR2 SAAADI. The V end was cut by 4 bases, the J end by 1 base, with 16 bases between. The CDR3 bases are TGCGCCAGCAGTGGACCGGGACTCCAACGGAACACTGAAGCTTTCTTT. This translates into CASSGPGLQRNTEAFF.

This chain uses TRBV9 with TRBJ2-5; 10 positions match TRBD1. Germline V gene lookup returns CDR1 SGDLS and CDR2 YYNGEE. This CDR3 has 15 residues. With 4 bases clipped from V and 3 bases from J, the junction kept 6 bases outside the gene matches. In nucleotides, the CDR3 is TGTGCCAGCAGCTTTCGGACAGGGGGAGAAGAGACCCAGTACTTC. Amino acids: CASSFRTGGEETQYF.